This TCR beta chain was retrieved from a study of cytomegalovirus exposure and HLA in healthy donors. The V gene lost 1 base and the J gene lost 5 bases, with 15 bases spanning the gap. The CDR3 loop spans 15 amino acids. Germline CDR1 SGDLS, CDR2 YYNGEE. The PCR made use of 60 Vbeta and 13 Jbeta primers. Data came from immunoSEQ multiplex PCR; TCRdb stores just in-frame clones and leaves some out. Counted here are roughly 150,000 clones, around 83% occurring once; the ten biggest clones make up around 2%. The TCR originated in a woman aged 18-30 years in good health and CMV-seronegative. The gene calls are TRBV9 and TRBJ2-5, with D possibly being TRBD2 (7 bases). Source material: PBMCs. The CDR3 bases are TGTGCCAGCAGCGTATTTGGGGGGGCACGGGAGACCCAGTACTTC. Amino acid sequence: CASSVFGGARETQYF.